This is a list of T cell receptor beta chains from one sample in a study of shared clonotypes between healthy human individuals. The method was immunoSEQ multiplex PCR; TCRdb's version includes in-frame clones alone and lacks a portion of them. The repertoire holds 2 million to 3 million clones, around 94% seen once, with around 0.15% in the top ten. Sample: naive CD4+ T cells sorted from blood. These receptors came from a man aged 18 to 29 in good health. The conserved cysteine and the conserved F or W are not part of the CDR3 here. Each record gives: V gene, J gene, CDR3 protein.

V gene: TRBV7-2
J gene: TRBJ2-4
CDR3 protein: ASSQVGTSGRSPIQY

V gene: TRBV5-4
J gene: TRBJ1-2
CDR3 protein: ASSLATGISYT

V gene: TRBV30
J gene: TRBJ1-2
CDR3 protein: AWSVLGGEEYGYT

V gene: TRBV7-7
J gene: TRBJ1-4
CDR3 protein: ASSPGPTNEKLF

V gene: TRBV30
J gene: TRBJ2-7
CDR3 protein: AWSLEGSSYEQY

V gene: TRBV7-8
J gene: TRBJ2-3
CDR3 protein: ASSLGPYPGTDTQY

V gene: TRBV2
J gene: TRBJ2-3
CDR3 protein: ASRRGGGTGDTQY

V gene: TRBV7-2
J gene: TRBJ2-3
CDR3 protein: ASSRTTSATSTDTQY

V gene: TRBV5-1
J gene: TRBJ1-1
CDR3 protein: ASSSVGRGTEAF

V gene: TRBV6-5
J gene: TRBJ1-1
CDR3 protein: ASSARGTEAF

V gene: TRBV30
J gene: TRBJ1-1
CDR3 protein: AWANRGREAF